The rows below give T cell receptor beta chains drawn from one sample of a study of T cells after yellow fever vaccination. One entry per CDR3 protein results from TCRdb running MiXCR on the 5' RACE reads. The top ten hold around 15% of the sample, which has hundreds of thousands of distinct CDR3 sequences, roughly 12% seen once. The sequencing used PBMCs, collected on the day of the yellow fever booster vaccination. All receptors derive from a man aged 25 to 40 who received the YFV17D yellow fever vaccine. CDR3s include the opening cysteine and the closing phenylalanine or tryptophan. A D gene is named only where the DNA matches it firmly. Clone size is stated in some rows and not others, as once, few, many or a class when expanded.

>few|TRBJ2-1|TRBV25-1|TRBD1
TGTGCCAGCAGGGGGATACCGGGACAGGGCCCCAATGAGCAGTTCTTC
CASRGIPGQGPNEQFF
>few|TRBJ2-3|TRBV7-2|-
TGTGCCAGCAGCTTAGACTTATCCACCGATACGCAGTATTTT
CASSLDLSTDTQYF
>many|TRBJ2-1|TRBV6-5|TRBD2
TGTGCCAGCAGTTGGGGCGGGAGGGCCTACAATGAGCAGTTCTTC
CASSWGGRAYNEQFF
>-|TRBJ2-1|TRBV20-1|TRBD1
TGCAGTGCTAGCCGGGACAGGGGGCGCGCCGTCTACAATGAGCAGTTCTTC
CSASRDRGRAVYNEQFF
>few|TRBJ2-7|TRBV5-1|-
TGCGCCAGCAGGTTGGGGGGACCGAAATACGAGCAGTACTTC
CASRLGGPKYEQYF
>few|TRBJ2-7|TRBV19|-
TGTGCCAGTAGGAATCAGTACGAGCAGTACTTC
CASRNQYEQYF
>few|TRBJ2-7|TRBV7-6|-
TGTGCCAGCAGCTTAGGGGGGGCTAGCGGCGAGCAGTACTTC
CASSLGGASGEQYF
>few|TRBJ1-2|TRBV19|-
TGTGCCAGTAGTATGCCGAGCGCTAACTATGGCTACACCTTC
CASSMPSANYGYTF
>-|TRBJ2-1|TRBV11-1|-
TGTGCCAGCAGCGCCAGCAACAATGAGCAGTTCTTC
CASSASNNEQFF
>many|TRBJ1-6|TRBV12-3/TRBV12-4|TRBD1
TGTGCCAGCAGCTCCGGGACAGGGGTTCGTTCACCCCTCCACTTT
CASSSGTGVRSPLHF
>-|TRBJ2-2|TRBV10-3|-
TGTGCCATCAGTGAGTCCTTGCACACCGGGGAGCTGTTTTTT
CAISESLHTGELFF
>-|TRBJ2-5|TRBV7-9|-
TGTGCCAGCAGCTTAGACTCGCAGGGAGAGACCCAGTACTTC
CASSLDSQGETQYF
>few|TRBJ2-7|TRBV5-1|-
TGCGCCAGCAGCTACGTTCTAGGATCCTACGAGCAGTACTTC
CASSYVLGSYEQYF
>-|TRBJ1-4|TRBV5-1|TRBD1
TGCGCCAGCAGCTTGGCCGACCGGACAGGCTCAACTAATGAAAAACTGTTTTTT
CASSLADRTGSTNEKLFF
>few|TRBJ2-1|TRBV20-1|-
TGCAGTGCTAGAGCCCTATTAGGCCATGAGCAGTTCTTC
CSARALLGHEQFF
>many|TRBJ2-5|TRBV10-3|-
TGTGCCATCAGTGCGGGTGAGACCCAGTACTTC
CAISAGETQYF
>few|TRBJ2-2|TRBV29-1|-
TGCAGCGTAGTTGGGTTCGGGGAGCTGTTTTTT
CSVVGFGELFF
>-|TRBJ2-1|TRBV5-6|TRBD1
TGTGCCAGCAGGAGGACAGGTATGGTCAATGAGCAGTTCTTC
CASRRTGMVNEQFF
>few|TRBJ2-7|TRBV7-2|-
TGTGCCAGCAGCACACAACTGGGATCCAACGAGCAGTACTTC
CASSTQLGSNEQYF
>-|TRBJ2-7|TRBV12-3/TRBV12-4|-
TGTGCCAGCAGTAGGGGAAACGTGTTCGAGCAGTACTTC
CASSRGNVFEQYF
>few|TRBJ2-5|TRBV29-1|-
TGCAGCGTAGAGGGCTGGTCCCAGTACTTC
CSVEGWSQYF
>few|TRBJ2-5|TRBV7-9|TRBD1
TGTGCCAGCAGCTTAGTTGGGGGACAGCAAGAGACCCAGTACTTC
CASSLVGGQQETQYF
>few|TRBJ2-7|TRBV4-3|-
TGCGCCAGCAGCCAAGATCGTACCGAGCAGTACTTC
CASSQDRTEQYF
>-|TRBJ2-1|TRBV28|-
TGTGCCAGCAGTTTCCCCGAGAGGGTGGGGCAGTTCTTC
CASSFPERVGQFF
>-|TRBJ2-7|TRBV15|TRBD1
TGTGCCACCAGCACCGGGACAGGCTCCTACGAGCAGTACTTC
CATSTGTGSYEQYF
>-|TRBJ2-5|TRBV12-3/TRBV12-4|TRBD2
TGTGCCAGCACCGCGGGGACTAGCAGGGGCCAGGGTTGGGAGACCCAGTACTTC
CASTAGTSRGQGWETQYF
>-|TRBJ2-7|TRBV7-9|-
TGTGCCAGCAGCTTAATGGAGGGGGGAGCCTACGAGCAGTACTTC
CASSLMEGGAYEQYF
>many|TRBJ2-3|TRBV7-9|-
TGTGCCAGCAGCTTAGCGGCAGGGACTACAGATACGCAGTATTTT
CASSLAAGTTDTQYF
>many|TRBJ1-1|TRBV30|-
TGTGCCTGGAGGAGTGAAAGAACAGGAAAAGCTTTCTTT
CAWRSERTGKAFF
>-|TRBJ2-7|TRBV11-2|TRBD2
TGTGCCAGCAGCCCGGGACTAGAGTTGTCCTACGAGCAGTACTTC
CASSPGLELSYEQYF
>few|TRBJ1-2|TRBV5-1|TRBD1
TGCGCCAGCAGTTCGGGACAGGGTGTCCTTTATGGCTACACCTTC
CASSSGQGVLYGYTF
>few|TRBJ2-2|TRBV5-1|-
TGCGCCAGCAGCTTCTCAGGCCGGGAGCTGTTTTTT
CASSFSGRELFF
>few|TRBJ2-2|TRBV6-2/TRBV6-3|TRBD2
TGTGCCAGCAGTTACCGGTCTAGCGGGATCACGAACACCGGGGAGCTGTTTTTT
CASSYRSSGITNTGELFF
>few|TRBJ2-1|TRBV19|-
TGTGCCAGTAGTGTTGGATCCAGACTCTCCTACAATGAGCAGTTCTTC
CASSVGSRLSYNEQFF
>-|TRBJ1-1|TRBV5-5|TRBD1
TGTGCCAGCAGCTTGGATGGGACAGGGGGCACTGAAGCTTTCTTT
CASSLDGTGGTEAFF
>-|TRBJ2-2|TRBV7-2|TRBD1
TGTGCCACCCGGACAGGACCGAACACCGGGGAGCTGTTTTTT
CATRTGPNTGELFF
>few|TRBJ1-4|TRBV6-5|-
TGTGCCAGCAGTTTGACAGCCCCGAATGAAAAACTGTTTTTT
CASSLTAPNEKLFF
>many|TRBJ2-1|TRBV7-3|-
TGTGCCAGCAGCGCAAATCCGGATTTGAGTGAGCAGTTCTTC
CASSANPDLSEQFF
>-|TRBJ2-1|TRBV20-1|TRBD2
TGCAGTGCTCCGCCCCTAGCGGGATACAATGAGCAGTTCTTC
CSAPPLAGYNEQFF
>few|TRBJ2-1|TRBV4-3|-
TGCGCCAGCAGCCTCGCGTCCCGGGATGAGCAGTTCTTC
CASSLASRDEQFF
>-|TRBJ2-1|TRBV6-1|-
TGTGCCAGCAGGGGACTGGGAGACCATTTTGAGCAGTTCTTC
CASRGLGDHFEQFF
>-|TRBJ1-2|TRBV5-5|-
TGTGCCAGCAGCTCGTGGACAGAACGAGCTAACTATGGCTACACCTTC
CASSSWTERANYGYTF
>few|TRBJ2-3|TRBV10-3|-
TGTGCCATCAGTGAGGAGCTAGATACGCAGTATTTT
CAISEELDTQYF
>few|TRBJ2-6|TRBV5-4|-
TGTGCCAGCAGCTTGGGGTCCTATGGGCCTGGGGCCAACGTCCTGACTTTC
CASSLGSYGPGANVLTF